This TCR beta chain was captured in a study of early T cells in non-severe SARS-CoV-2 infection. Study context: Sequenced material consisted of bulk RNA (from unsorted whole blood), and chains were unpaired. Study-wide findings and caveats: Clonotype matching in VDJdb favored anti-spike CD8 responses and did not capture private and CD4 specificities.

This clonotype was observed many times. Its antigen is unknown. Unique molecular identifiers were affixed to single, distinct cDNA molecules. TCRdb itself ran the 5' RACE reads through MiXCR, one entry per CDR3 protein. The profile shows roughly 57,000 distinct CDR3 sequences, around 14% of them singletons. Germline CDR1 is MNHNS and CDR2 is SASEGT. The V gene lost 4 bases and the J gene lost 4 bases, with 20 bases spanning the gap. CDR3 length: 17 residues. This chain uses TRBV6-1 with TRBJ2-1, with D perhaps matching TRBD2 (5 bases). This receptor was obtained from an adult who was a healthcare worker with PCR-confirmed SARS-CoV-2 infection or an uninfected control (not recorded which). The source was whole blood, collected at baseline. The CDR3 region is CASSGPRTQAVYNEQFF. The DNA for the CDR3 is TGTGCCAGCAGTGGCCCCCGGACTCAAGCGGTATACAATGAGCAGTTCTTC.